A single T cell receptor (beta chain) is shown here with its context. What it binds is not known. Other DNA sequences from this sample encode an identical CDR3 as well. The CDR3 is made up of 15 amino acids. Germline lookup yields CDR1 MGHRA and CDR2 YSYEKL. Trimming removed 6 bases from V and 2 bases from J; junction bases left unmatched: 7. Sequenced by immunoSEQ multiplex PCR; TCRdb stores in-frame clones only, minus some. The data contain about 110,000 clones, roughly 90% of them seen just once; the ten biggest clones take up 0.5% to 0.65%. The data were obtained in a study of a mutant IDH1 vaccine in newly diagnosed glioma. Study information: Vaccination started 4-6 weeks after radiotherapy alone, or with temozolomide cycles. The earlier regimen, radiotherapy, temozolomide, or both, was most often both. Treated patients showed a male proportion of about 62%, a female proportion of 37.5%, and a mean age of around 40 years. Study observations and caveats: Patients showed vaccine-induced immune responses at a rate of around 93%.

Time point denoted: week 11, during vaccination. Vaccine doses each comprised 300 ug of mutant IDH1 20-mer peptide, with topical imiquimod. Sample: PBMCs, taken from a glioma patient whose treatment included an IDH1 peptide vaccine. The receptor comes from a woman aged 45-65 years with glioma. This chain connects TRBV4-1 to TRBJ2-7, with 10 bases that match TRBD1. The CDR3 region has the DNA TGCGCCAGCAGTTCGAGGACAGGGGGACCCTACGAGCAGTACTTC. Residues: CASSSRTGGPYEQYF.